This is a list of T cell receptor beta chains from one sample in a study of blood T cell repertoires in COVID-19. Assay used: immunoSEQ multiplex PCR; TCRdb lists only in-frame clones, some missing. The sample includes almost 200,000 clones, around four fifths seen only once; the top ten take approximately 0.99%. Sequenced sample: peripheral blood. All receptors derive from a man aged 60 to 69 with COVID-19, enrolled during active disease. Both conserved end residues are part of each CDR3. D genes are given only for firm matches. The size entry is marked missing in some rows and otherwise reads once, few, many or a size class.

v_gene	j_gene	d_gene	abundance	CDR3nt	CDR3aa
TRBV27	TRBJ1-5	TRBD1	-	TGTGCCACCTCGGACAGGCTAAATAGCAATCAGCCCCAGCATTTT	CATSDRLNSNQPQHF
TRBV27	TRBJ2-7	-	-	TGTGCCAGCAGTTTATCAGGCAGCGGAGGCGAGCAGTACTTC	CASSLSGSGGEQYF
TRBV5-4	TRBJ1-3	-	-	TGTGCCAGCAGCACAAGTCCCCTACAGGGTCCCGCTTCTGGAAACACCATATATTTT	CASSTSPLQGPASGNTIYF
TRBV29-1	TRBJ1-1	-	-	TGCAGCGTTGGTAGGGGATTGAACACTGAAGCTTTCTTT	CSVGRGLNTEAFF
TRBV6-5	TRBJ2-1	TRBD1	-	TGTGCCAGCAGTTACGGGACAGGGGGGAGGAATGAGCAGTTCTTC	CASSYGTGGRNEQFF
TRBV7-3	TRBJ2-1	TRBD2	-	TGTGCCAGCAGCGGGCCGGGACTAGCGGGCTACAATGAGCAGTTCTTC	CASSGPGLAGYNEQFF
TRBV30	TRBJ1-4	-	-	TGTGCCTGGAGTGTACTGGGGCTTTATGAAAAACTGTTTTTT	CAWSVLGLYEKLFF
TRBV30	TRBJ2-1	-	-	TGTGCCTGGAGCCGCAAAGGGAGGGGGGTAAGGGAGCAGTTCTTC	CAWSRKGRGVREQFF
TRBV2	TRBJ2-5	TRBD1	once	TGTGCCAGCAGACAGGGGGCTGGGGAGACCCAGTACTTC	CASRQGAGETQYF
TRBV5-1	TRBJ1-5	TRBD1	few	TGCGCCAGCAGCTCCGGACAGGGGGGCCAGCCCCAGCATTTT	CASSSGQGGQPQHF
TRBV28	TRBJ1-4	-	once	TGTGCCAGCATCCACCCCGGGGGGACTAATGAAAAACTGTTTTTT	CASIHPGGTNEKLFF
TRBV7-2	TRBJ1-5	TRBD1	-	TGTGCCAGCAGTTCCGGACAGGGTATACGTCAGCCCCAGCATTTT	CASSSGQGIRQPQHF
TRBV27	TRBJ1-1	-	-	TGTGCCAGCAGTTCGTCGGCGGGGTTCACTGAAGCTTTCTTT	CASSSSAGFTEAFF
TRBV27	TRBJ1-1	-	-	TGTGCCAGCAGTTTTCGGTGGACAAGGACGCCGCCGAACACTGAAGCTTTCTTT	CASSFRWTRTPPNTEAFF
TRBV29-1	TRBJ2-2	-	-	TGCAGCGTTCGGAACACCGGGGAGCTGTTTTTT	CSVRNTGELFF
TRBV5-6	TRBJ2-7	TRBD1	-	TGTGCCAGCAGCTCACTGAGGACAGGGGGCCGATTTTACGAGCAGTACTTC	CASSSLRTGGRFYEQYF
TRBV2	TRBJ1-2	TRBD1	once	TGTGCCAGCATGCTCGGACAGGGGGGTGGCTACACCTTC	CASMLGQGGGYTF
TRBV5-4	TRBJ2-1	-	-	TGTGCCAGCAGCTCAGAGGTAGGCGGAGGGCAGTTCTTC	CASSSEVGGGQFF
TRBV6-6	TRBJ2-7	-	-	TGTGCCAGCAGTTACTCCGGACAGAACTACGAGCAGTACTTC	CASSYSGQNYEQYF
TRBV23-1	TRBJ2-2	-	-	TGCGCCAGCCGCCCTCAAGTGGGACACCAGAACACCGGGGAGCTGTTTTTT	CASRPQVGHQNTGELFF
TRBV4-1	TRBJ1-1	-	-	TGCGCCAGCAGCCAAGGGTTACAACCAAACACTGAAGCTTTCTTT	CASSQGLQPNTEAFF
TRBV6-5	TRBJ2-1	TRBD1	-	TGTGCCAGCAGTTATACCGGGACAGGGCCCTACAATGAGCAGTTCTTC	CASSYTGTGPYNEQFF